This TCR beta chain is from a study of Ad26.COV2.S vaccination and SARS-CoV-2 variants (dated by TCRdb to the early 2020s). Some background on the complete study: Donors in the vaccine arm were drawn from COV1001, a multicentre, randomized, double-blind, placebo-controlled phase I-IIa trial testing Ad26.COV2.S in healthy adults. Ad26.COV2.S was administered intramuscularly at a dose of 5x10^10 or 1x10^11 viral particles, either as one shot or as two shots given 56 days apart. Sequencing of the TCRbeta repertoire served to evaluate the specificity and breadth of SARS-CoV-2-reactive T cell receptors following Ad26.COV2.S vaccination. A total of 32 samples were included in the TCR-sequenced set, comprising some 20 Ad26.COV2.S vaccine recipients, 5 placebo recipients and 8 SARS-CoV-2 convalescent individuals. Trial participants were randomized into five groups of five: low-dose or high-dose Ad26.COV2.S given once or twice, or placebo on both occasions. Throughout the experiments and outcome assessment, investigators stayed blinded to trial group allocation. What the research found in general, with its limitations: Substantial breadth of spike-specific CD8+ and CD4+ T cell responses was reported after vaccination. According to the authors, total T cell responses may have been underestimated by the TCR breadth and depth analyses. Compared with placebo recipients, Ad26.COV2.S recipients showed higher spike-specific TCR breadth (P = 0.0014). The study was not powered for comparison of responses between vaccine doses or regimens. Non-spike TCR breadth was comparable between vaccine and placebo recipients, consistent with the vaccine containing only spike.

This clone was detected once. Its antigen is not yet known. No much larger clonotype is one base removed from it; base qualities were not supplied. V was cut back by 0 bases and J by 0 bases, leaving a gap of 11 bases between them. The CDR3, from cysteine to phenylalanine, totals 17 residues. Only the CDR3 portion is preserved as DNA: 51 bases, with reading frame beginning at the first base. CDR1 LGHNA and CDR2 YNFKEQ were looked up in the germline V gene. The immunoSEQ Assay was the method used to sequence TCRbeta CDR3 regions. After extraction, genomic DNA underwent amplification by bias-controlled multiplex PCR, followed by high-throughput sequencing. Under the source paper's analysis protocol: To quantify the absolute abundance of each unique TCRbeta CDR3 region, sequences were collapsed and filtered. T cell fraction was estimated by normalizing TCRbeta template counts to usable DNA, which was measured by amplifying reference genes present in all nucleated cells. Repertoire TCRs were annotated as SARS-CoV-2-specific by exact matching of V gene, CDR3 amino acid sequence and J gene to a known reactive TCR set. The reference SARS-CoV-2 TCR set was obtained from MIRA and was filtered for enrichment in COVID-19-positive ImmuneCODE repertoires, whereby public or cross-reactive TCRs were removed. Drawing on the MIRA antigens, annotated TCRs were analysed further at the level of specific ORF or position within ORF. Breadth was defined as the number of annotated unique rearrangements divided by the total number of unique productive rearrangements, and depth was defined as the summed frequency of the annotated unique rearrangements. TCR breadth was compared between groups using two-sided Wilcoxon rank-sum tests. Imported from immuneACCESS, the table was reduced by TCRdb to in-frame sequences with V and J called. These copies leave out some clones; in studies compared against another copy, an unresolved V gene accounts for under half, and the cause of the remainder is not known. Clone size and the V and J calls come from that table; the DNA yielded D and trimming. This sample comprises 350,000 to 500,000 clones, over 75% of them detected only once. The ten largest account for approximately 12% of the sample.

Read against the paper, the sample's treatment or condition label means: some 20 received Ad26.COV2.S at low or high dose, single or two shots; a few received placebo; per-sample allocation not given. For vaccine and placebo recipients, repertoires were sequenced using samples collected on day 63 after the first injection. Cohort 1b enrolled roughly 25 adults aged 18-55 years at a single site in Boston, USA, between 29 July and 7 August 2020. Ad26.COV2.S was a replication-incompetent adenovirus type 26 vector expressing a prefusion-stabilized SARS-CoV-2 spike protein from the original Wuhan strain.

The rearrangement combines TRBV4-2 with TRBJ1-4; confidence is insufficient to name the D gene. The sample here was peripheral blood, taken in a trial of Ad26.COV2.S vaccine versus placebo. This sequence was found in a person aged 18-65 years who received the Ad26.COV2.S COVID-19 vaccine or a placebo. The DNA sequence is TGTGCCAGCAGCCAAGAGAGATGGAGGGCAACTAATGAAAAACTGTTTTTT. Its translation is CASSQERWRATNEKLFF.